The following is a T cell receptor (beta chain) sequence with its context. The table lists this clonotype with a count of one. This clone's antigen is unknown. Base qualities are not recorded, but no much larger clone differs from it by a single base. A single read is weak support. This specimen's treatment or condition label, interpreted: in vitro stimulation with specific CMV peptide epitopes to enrich CMV-specific T cells. TCRdb lists the instrument as Illumina HiSeq 1500. Through fastp at Q25 and MiXCR, TCRdb rebuilt clones from the public reads, retaining in-frame beta chains. Identical CDR3 proteins give one entry, which carries the most common genes and DNA. Here the sample has a few hundred thousand distinct CDR3 sequences; approximately 40% occur a single time. 48% of the sample comes from the top ten. Measured from the cysteine to the phenylalanine, the CDR3 is 15 residues long. The entry retains the CDR3 DNA only, 45 bases that are in frame from base 1. V is pared back by 0 bases and J by 3 bases, with 12 bases lying between the germline termini. Based on the germline V gene (reference sequence), the CDR1 and CDR2 sequences are DFQATT and SNEGSKA.

The sample belongs to a study of T cell repertoires in cytomegalovirus infection (dated by TCRdb to the late 2010s). In the study overall: Recently identified HLA-C-restricted CMV epitopes, whose presentation resists viral immunomodulation, were targeted by peptide stimulations together with well-studied HLA-B-restricted epitopes. The HLA type of each donor mattered for the analysis, because public TCR beta signatures pointed to carriage of CMV infection along with the matching HLA type.

Results the study describes overall, beyond this receptor: In the ex vivo response, HLA-C-restricted CMV-specific TCR beta clonotypes were dominant, and in two of eight donors the single most frequent clonotype came from this HLA-C-restricted group. In both this cohort and an independent cohort of under 450 donors, the cumulative frequency of public TCR beta family members distinguished carriers of CMV infection plus the relevant HLA type.

This chain joins TRBV20-1 to TRBJ1-5; the D gene is possibly TRBD1, with 5 bases matching. The sample in question was cultured PBMCs, obtained from culture after CMV antigen stimulation. The receptor's source is a human donor in good health (CMV status not recorded). Some clones in this sample may be carry-over from other donors' samples. This receptor carries the CDR3 CSARDAKQANQPQHF. The base sequence is TGCAGTGCTAGAGATGCTAAACAGGCCAATCAGCCCCAGCATTTT.